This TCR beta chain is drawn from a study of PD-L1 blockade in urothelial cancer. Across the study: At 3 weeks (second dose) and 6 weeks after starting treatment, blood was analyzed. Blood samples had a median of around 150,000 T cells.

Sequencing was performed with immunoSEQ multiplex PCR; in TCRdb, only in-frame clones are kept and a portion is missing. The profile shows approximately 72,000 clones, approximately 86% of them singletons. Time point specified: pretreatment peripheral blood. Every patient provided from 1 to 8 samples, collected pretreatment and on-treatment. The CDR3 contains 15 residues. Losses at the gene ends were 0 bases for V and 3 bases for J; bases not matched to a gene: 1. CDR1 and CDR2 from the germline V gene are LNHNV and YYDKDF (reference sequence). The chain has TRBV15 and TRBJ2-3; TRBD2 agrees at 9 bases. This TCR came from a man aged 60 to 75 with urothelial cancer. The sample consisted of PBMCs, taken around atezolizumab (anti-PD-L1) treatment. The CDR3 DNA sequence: TGTGCCACCAGCAGAGAAGGACTAGCGACAGATACGCAGTATTTT. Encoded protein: CATSREGLATDTQYF. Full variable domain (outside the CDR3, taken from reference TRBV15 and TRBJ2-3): DAMVIQNPRYQVTQFGKPVTLSCSQTLNHNVMYWYQQKSSQAPKLLFHYYDKDFNNEADTPDNFQSRRPNTSFCFLDIRSPGLGDTAMYLCATSREGLATDTQYFGPGTRLTVL.